The source of this T cell receptor beta chain is a study of T cell responses to AZD1222 COVID-19 vaccine. In germline, CDR1 is ENHRY, CDR2 SYGVKD. The trim removed 6 bases at V and 4 bases at J, leaving 8 bases unmatched. CDR3 length equals 14 residues. This clone came up once. This table comes from immunoSEQ multiplex PCR, and its TCRdb copy is limited to in-frame clones, with some not included. The sample carries some 150,000 clones, over 90% recorded once. The rearrangement uses TRBV10-3 and TRBJ1-1; 7 bases map to TRBD1. This receptor was obtained from an adult who received the AZD1222 COVID-19 vaccine. This specimen consisted of peripheral blood, obtained 28 days after the second AZD1222 dose. As DNA, the CDR3 is TGTGCCATCAGGCCCGGGACAGAGACCACTGAAGCTTTCTTT. This encodes CAIRPGTETTEAFF.